Below, one TCR beta chain is given with its context. The entry originates in a study of blood T cell repertoires in COVID-19. The assay was immunoSEQ multiplex PCR, and TCRdb's table has in-frame clones only and misses some. In the table there are 70,000 or so clones, about nine tenths of which are singletons. The CDR3 has 16 residues. The J segment lost 6 bases and the V segment lost 0 bases, leaving 9 bases of the junction unmatched. Per the germline V gene, CDR1 is LGHNA and CDR2 is YSLEER. The chain combines TRBV4-3 with TRBJ2-7, with 9 bases that match TRBD2. The sequence was obtained from a woman aged 18-29 years with acute or convalescent COVID-19. The specimen was peripheral blood. CDR3 residues: CASSQEYSSSGSEQYF. DNA for the CDR3: TGCGCCAGCAGCCAAGAGTATTCGAGTAGCGGGAGCGAGCAGTACTTC.